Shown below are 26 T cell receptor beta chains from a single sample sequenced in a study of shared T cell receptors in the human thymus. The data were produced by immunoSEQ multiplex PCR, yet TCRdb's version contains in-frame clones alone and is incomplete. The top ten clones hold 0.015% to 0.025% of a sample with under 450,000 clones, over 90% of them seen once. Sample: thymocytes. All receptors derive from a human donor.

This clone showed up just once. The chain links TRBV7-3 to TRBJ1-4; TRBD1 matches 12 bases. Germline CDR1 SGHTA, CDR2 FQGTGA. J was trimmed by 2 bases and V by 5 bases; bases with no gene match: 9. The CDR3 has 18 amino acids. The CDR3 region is CASSPGAGQGATNEKLFF. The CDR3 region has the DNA TGTGCCAGCAGCCCTGGGGCGGGACAGGGGGCGACTAATGAAAAACTGTTTTTT.

The CDR3: CASSPGAPSGDSYNEQFF. For the CDR3, the DNA is TGTGCCAGCAGCCCCGGGGCCCCTAGCGGGGACTCCTACAATGAGCAGTTCTTC. The V gene is TRBV11-2, the J gene TRBJ2-1, with 9 bases lining up with TRBD2. Germline values: CDR1 SGHAT, CDR2 FQNNGV. The CDR3 length is 18 residues. Germline trimming cut 5 bases from V and 0 bases from J; bases unmatched to any gene: 11. Full variable domain (outside the CDR3, taken from reference TRBV11-2 and TRBJ2-1): EAGVAQSPRYKIIEKRQSVAFWCNPISGHATLYWYQQILGQGPKLLIQFQNNGVVDDSQLPKDRFSAERLKGVDSTLKIQPAKLEDSAVYLCASSPGAPSGDSYNEQFFGPGTRLTVL.

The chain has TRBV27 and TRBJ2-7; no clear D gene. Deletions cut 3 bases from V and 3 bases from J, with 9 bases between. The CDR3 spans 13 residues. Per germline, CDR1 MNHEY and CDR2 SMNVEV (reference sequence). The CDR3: CASSFHVLYEQYF. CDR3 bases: TGTGCCAGCAGTTTCCACGTGCTCTACGAGCAGTACTTC.

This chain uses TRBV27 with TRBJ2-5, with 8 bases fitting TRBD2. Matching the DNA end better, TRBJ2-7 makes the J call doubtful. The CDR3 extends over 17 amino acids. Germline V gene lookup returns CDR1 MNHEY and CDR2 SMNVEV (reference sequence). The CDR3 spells CASSLYAPSGSPYEQYF. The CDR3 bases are TGTGCCAGCAGTTTATACGCGCCTAGCGGGTCCCCCTACGAGCAGTACTTC.

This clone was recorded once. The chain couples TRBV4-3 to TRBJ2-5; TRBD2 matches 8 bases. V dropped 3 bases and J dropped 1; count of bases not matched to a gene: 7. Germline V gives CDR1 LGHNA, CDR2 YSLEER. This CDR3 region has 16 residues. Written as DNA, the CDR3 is TGCGCCAGCAGCCAGGAAGCGGGGGTGACCCAAGAGACCCAGTACTTC. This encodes CASSQEAGVTQETQYF.

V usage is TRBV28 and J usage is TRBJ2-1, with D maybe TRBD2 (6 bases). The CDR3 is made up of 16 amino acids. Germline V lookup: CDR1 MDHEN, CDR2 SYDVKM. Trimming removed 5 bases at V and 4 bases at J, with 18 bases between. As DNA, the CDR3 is TGTGCCAGCAGTCCACCCGGGACTGGGGAATACAATGAGCAGTTCTTC. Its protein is CASSPPGTGEYNEQFF.

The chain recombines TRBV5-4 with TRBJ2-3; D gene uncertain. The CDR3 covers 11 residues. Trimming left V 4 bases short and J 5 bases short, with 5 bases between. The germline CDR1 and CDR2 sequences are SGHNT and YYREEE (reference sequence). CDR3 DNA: TGTGCCAGCAGCCAGAGAGATACGCAGTATTTT. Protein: CASSQRDTQYF. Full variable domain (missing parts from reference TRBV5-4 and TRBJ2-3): ETGVTQSPTHLIKTRGQQVTLRCSSQSGHNTVSWYQQALGQGPQFIFQYYREEENGRGNFPPRFSGLQFPNYSSELNVNALELDDSALYLCASSQRDTQYFGPGTRLTVL.

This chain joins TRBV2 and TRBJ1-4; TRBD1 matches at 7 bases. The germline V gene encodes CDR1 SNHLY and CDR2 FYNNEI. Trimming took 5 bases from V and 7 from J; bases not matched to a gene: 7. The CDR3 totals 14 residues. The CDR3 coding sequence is TGTGCCAGCAGTCCACAGGGGTTTCGTGAAAAACTGTTTTTT. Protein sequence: CASSPQGFREKLFF.

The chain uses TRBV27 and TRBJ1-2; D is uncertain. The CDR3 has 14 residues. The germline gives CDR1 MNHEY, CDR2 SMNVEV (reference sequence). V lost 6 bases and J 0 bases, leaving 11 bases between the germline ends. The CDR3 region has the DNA TGTGCCAGCAGAGAGACGGCCGCTAACTATGGCTACACCTTC. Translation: CASRETAANYGYTF.

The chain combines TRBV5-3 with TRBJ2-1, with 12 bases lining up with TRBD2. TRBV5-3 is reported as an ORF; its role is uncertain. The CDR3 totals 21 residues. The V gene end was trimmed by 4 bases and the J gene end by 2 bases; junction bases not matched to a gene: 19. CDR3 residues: CARSIVPGTSGYPTPYNEQFF. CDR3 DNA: TGTGCCAGAAGCATTGTCCCCGGGACTAGCGGGTACCCTACCCCCTACAATGAGCAGTTCTTC.

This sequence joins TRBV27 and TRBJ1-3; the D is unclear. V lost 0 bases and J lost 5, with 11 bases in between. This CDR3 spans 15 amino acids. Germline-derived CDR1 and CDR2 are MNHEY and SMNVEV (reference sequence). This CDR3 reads CASSLSHRHRNTIYF. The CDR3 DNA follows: TGTGCCAGCAGTTTATCACATCGACACAGAAACACCATATATTTT.

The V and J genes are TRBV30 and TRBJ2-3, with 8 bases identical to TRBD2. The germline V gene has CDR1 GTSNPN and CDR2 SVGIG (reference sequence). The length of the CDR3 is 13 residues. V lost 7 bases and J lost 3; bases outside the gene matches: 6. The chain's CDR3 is CASKSGSTDTQYF. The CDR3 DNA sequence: TGTGCCTCCAAAAGCGGGAGTACAGATACGCAGTATTTT.

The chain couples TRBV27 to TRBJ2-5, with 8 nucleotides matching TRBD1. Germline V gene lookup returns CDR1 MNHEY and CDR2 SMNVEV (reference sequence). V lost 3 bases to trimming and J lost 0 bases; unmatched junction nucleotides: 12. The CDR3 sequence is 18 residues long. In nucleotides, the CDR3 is TGTGCCAGCAGTTTTTCTTTAAGACAGGGGTTACACCAAGAGACCCAGTACTTC. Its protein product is CASSFSLRQGLHQETQYF.

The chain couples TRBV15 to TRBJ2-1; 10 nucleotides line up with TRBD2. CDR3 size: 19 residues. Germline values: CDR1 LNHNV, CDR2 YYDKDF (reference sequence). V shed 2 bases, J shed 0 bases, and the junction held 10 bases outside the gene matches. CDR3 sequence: CATSRPGLASLSSYNEQFF. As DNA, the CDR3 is TGTGCCACCAGCAGACCGGGACTAGCGTCTCTTAGCTCCTACAATGAGCAGTTCTTC.

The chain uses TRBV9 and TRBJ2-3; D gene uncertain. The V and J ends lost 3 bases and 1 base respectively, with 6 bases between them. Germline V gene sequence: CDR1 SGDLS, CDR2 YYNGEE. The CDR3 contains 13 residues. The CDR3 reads CASSDWGTDTQYF. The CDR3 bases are TGTGCCAGCAGCGACTGGGGCACAGATACGCAGTATTTT.

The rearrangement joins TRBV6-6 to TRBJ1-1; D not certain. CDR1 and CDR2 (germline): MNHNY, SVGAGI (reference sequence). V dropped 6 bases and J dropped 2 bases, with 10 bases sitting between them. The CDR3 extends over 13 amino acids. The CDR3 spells CASRIHTNTEAFF. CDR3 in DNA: TGTGCCAGCAGGATCCATACAAACACTGAAGCTTTCTTT.

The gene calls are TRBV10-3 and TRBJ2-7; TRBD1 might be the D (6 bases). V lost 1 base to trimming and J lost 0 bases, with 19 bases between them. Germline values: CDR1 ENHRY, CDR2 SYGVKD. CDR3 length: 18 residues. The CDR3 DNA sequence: TGTGCCATCAGTGAGTTTGAGGCAGGGGCTAAAAGCTCCTACGAGCAGTACTTC. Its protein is CAISEFEAGAKSSYEQYF.

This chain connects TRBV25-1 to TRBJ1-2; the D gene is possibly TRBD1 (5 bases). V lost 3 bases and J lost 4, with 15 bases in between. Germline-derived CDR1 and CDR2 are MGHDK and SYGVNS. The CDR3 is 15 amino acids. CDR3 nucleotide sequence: TGTGCCAGCAGTGACAAGGTGATTCAGGGCTATGGCTACACCTTC. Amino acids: CASSDKVIQGYGYTF.

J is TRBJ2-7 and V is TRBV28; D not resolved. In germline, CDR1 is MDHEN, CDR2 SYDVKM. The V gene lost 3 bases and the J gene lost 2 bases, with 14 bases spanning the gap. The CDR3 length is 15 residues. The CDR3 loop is CASSLVHPGTYEQYF. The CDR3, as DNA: TGTGCCAGCAGTTTGGTTCACCCTGGGACCTACGAGCAGTACTTC.

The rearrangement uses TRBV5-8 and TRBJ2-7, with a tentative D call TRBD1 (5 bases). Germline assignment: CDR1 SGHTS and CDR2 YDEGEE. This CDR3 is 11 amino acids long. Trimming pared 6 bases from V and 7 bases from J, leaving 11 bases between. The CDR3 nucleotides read TGTGCCAGCACCCAGGGTTGGGAGCAGTACTTC. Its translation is CASTQGWEQYF.

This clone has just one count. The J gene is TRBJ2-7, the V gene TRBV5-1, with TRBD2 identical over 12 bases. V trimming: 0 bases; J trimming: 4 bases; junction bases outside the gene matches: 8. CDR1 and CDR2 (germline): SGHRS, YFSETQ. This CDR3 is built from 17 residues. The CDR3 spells CASSLDHRTSGIYEQYF. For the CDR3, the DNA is TGCGCCAGCAGCTTGGACCACCGGACTAGCGGGATTTACGAGCAGTACTTC.

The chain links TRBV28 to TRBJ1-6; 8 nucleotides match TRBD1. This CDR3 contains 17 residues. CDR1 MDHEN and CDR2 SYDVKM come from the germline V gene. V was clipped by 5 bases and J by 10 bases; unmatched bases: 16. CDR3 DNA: TGTGCCAGCAGTCCCGAACGCAGACAGGGGCTCTGGTCACCCCTCCACTTT. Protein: CASSPERRQGLWSPLHF.

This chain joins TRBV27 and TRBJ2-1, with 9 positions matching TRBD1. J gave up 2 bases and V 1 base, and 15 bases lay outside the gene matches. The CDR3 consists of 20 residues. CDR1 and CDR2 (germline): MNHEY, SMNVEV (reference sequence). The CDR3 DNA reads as TGTGCCAGCAGTTTATATCGTACGGGCAGGACAGGGGAGGCCTACAATGAGCAGTTCTTC. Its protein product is CASSLYRTGRTGEAYNEQFF.

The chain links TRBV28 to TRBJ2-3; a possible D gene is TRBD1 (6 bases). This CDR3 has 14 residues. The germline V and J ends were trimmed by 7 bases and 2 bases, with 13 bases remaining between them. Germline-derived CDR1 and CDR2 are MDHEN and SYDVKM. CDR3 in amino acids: CASIPGVYTDTQYF. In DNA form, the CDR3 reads TGTGCCAGCATCCCAGGGGTCTACACAGATACGCAGTATTTT. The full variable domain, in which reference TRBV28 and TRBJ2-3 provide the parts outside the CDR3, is DVKVTQSSRYLVKRTGEKVFLECVQDMDHENMFWYRQDPGLGLRLIYFSYDVKMKEKGDIPEGYSVSREKKERFSLILESASTNQTSMYLCASIPGVYTDTQYFGPGTRLTVL.

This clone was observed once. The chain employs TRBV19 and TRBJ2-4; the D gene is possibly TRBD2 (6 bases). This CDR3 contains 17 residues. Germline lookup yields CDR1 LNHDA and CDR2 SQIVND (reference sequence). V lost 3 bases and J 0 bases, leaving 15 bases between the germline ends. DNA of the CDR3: TGTGCCAGTAGTATTGTGGTAGCGGAGATAGCCAAAAACATTCAGTACTTC. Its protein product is CASSIVVAEIAKNIQYF.

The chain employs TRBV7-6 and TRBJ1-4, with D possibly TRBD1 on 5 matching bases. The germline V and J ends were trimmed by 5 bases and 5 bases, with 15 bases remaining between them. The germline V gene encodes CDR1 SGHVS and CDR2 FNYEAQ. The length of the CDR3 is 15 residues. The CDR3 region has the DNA TGTGCCAGCAGCACAAGGGCAGGGACGAATGAAAAACTGTTTTTT. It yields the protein CASSTRAGTNEKLFF. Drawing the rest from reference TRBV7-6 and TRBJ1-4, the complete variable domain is GAGVSQSPRYKVTKRGQDVALRCDPISGHVSLYWYRQALGQGPEFLTYFNYEAQQDKSGLPNDRFSAERPEGSISTLTIQRTEQRDSAMYRCASSTRAGTNEKLFFGSGTQLSVL.